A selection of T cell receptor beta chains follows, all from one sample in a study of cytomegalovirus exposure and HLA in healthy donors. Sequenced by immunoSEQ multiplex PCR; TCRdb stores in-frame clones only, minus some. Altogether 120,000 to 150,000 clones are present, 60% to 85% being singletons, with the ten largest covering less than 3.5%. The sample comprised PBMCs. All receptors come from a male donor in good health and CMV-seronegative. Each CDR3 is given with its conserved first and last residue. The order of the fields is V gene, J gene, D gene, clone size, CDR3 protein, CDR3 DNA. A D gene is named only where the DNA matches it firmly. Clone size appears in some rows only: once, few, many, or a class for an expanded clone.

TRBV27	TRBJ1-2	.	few	CASSLRRAGHNYGYTF	TGTGCCAGCAGCCTGCGACGGGCAGGGCATAACTATGGCTACACCTTC
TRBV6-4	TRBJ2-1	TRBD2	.	CARSDLSSGALNEQFF	TGTGCCCGCAGTGATTTGAGTAGCGGGGCTCTCAATGAGCAGTTCTTC
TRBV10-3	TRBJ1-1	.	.	CAIWGEGNTEAFF	TGTGCCATCTGGGGGGAAGGGAACACTGAAGCTTTCTTT
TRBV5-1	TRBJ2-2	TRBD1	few	CASSSTDRDTGELFF	TGCGCCAGCAGCTCTACGGACAGGGACACCGGGGAGCTGTTTTTT
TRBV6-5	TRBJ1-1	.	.	CASRHPTENTEAFF	TGTGCCAGCAGACACCCCACAGAGAACACTGAAGCTTTCTTT
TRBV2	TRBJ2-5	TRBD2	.	CASSEGPTSGQETQYF	TGTGCCAGCAGTGAAGGCCCCACTAGCGGCCAAGAGACCCAGTACTTC
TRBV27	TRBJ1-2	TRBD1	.	CASSLSHLTGRYYGYTF	TGTGCCAGCAGTTTATCCCACTTGACAGGGCGCTACTATGGCTACACCTTC
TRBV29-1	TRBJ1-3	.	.	CSVVGGQIGNTIYF	TGCAGCGTTGTGGGTGGGCAGATTGGAAACACCATATATTTT
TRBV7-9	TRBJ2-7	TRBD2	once	CASSTGLAGDKQYF	TGTGCCAGCAGCACAGGACTAGCGGGAGATAAGCAGTACTTC
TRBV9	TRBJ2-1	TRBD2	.	CASSETSGSYNEQFF	TGTGCCAGCAGCGAGACTAGCGGCTCCTACAATGAGCAGTTCTTC
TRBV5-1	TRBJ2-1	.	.	CASTGVSLGPRNYNEQFF	TGCGCCAGCACGGGAGTCTCATTGGGGCCTAGAAATTACAATGAGCAGTTCTTC
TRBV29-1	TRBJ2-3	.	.	CSVGEPDTQYF	TGCAGCGTTGGGGAGCCAGATACGCAGTATTTT
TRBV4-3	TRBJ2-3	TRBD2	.	CASSQEFSSGLAGDRDTQYF	TGCGCCAGCAGCCAAGAATTTTCGTCAGGACTAGCGGGGGACCGGGATACGCAGTATTTT
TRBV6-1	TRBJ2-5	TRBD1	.	CASLGQGEETQYF	TGTGCCAGCCTGGGACAGGGGGAAGAGACCCAGTACTTC
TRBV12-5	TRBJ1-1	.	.	CPSGQEPGRGTEAFF	TGTCCTAGTGGTCAGGAACCAGGGAGGGGCACTGAAGCTTTCTTT
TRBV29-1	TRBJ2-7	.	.	CSVDLGGYEQYF	TGCAGCGTTGACCTGGGGGGCTACGAGCAGTACTTC
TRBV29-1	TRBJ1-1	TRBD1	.	CSVAGSRGKNAEAFF	TGCAGCGTTGCCGGCAGCAGGGGGAAAAACGCTGAAGCTTTCTTT
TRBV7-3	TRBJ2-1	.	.	CASSYGRGRNEQFF	TGTGCCAGCAGCTACGGACGGGGAAGGAATGAGCAGTTCTTC
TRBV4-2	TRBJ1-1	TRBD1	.	CASSQEGQVNTEAFF	TGTGCCAGCAGCCAGGAGGGACAGGTGAACACTGAAGCTTTCTTT
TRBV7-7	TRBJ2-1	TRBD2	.	CASSRLAGVYNEQFF	TGTGCTAGCAGCCGTCTAGCGGGAGTTTACAATGAGCAGTTCTTC
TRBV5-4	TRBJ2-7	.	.	CASSRGILDYEQYF	TGTGCCAGCAGCCGCGGGATACTAGACTACGAGCAGTACTTC
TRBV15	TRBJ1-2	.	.	CATSQLANYGYTF	TGTGCCACCAGTCAACTTGCTAACTATGGCTACACCTTC
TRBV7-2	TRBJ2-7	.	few	CATHGRGSYEQYF	TGTGCCACTCATGGACGGGGGTCCTACGAGCAGTACTTC
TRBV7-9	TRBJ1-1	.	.	CASSFGELNTEAFF	TGTGCCAGCAGCTTTGGGGAGCTAAACACTGAAGCTTTCTTT
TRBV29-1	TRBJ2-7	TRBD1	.	CSVGPTGSEQYF	TGCAGCGTGGGACCGACAGGGAGCGAGCAGTACTTC
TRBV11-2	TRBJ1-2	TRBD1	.	CASSRLDRGYGYTF	TGTGCCAGCAGCCGGTTGGACAGGGGCTATGGCTACACCTTC
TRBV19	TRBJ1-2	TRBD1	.	CASGGGLWQGGSGYTF	TGTGCCAGTGGAGGGGGACTGTGGCAGGGGGGTTCTGGCTACACCTTC
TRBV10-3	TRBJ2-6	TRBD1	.	CAISGDLWDRGISGANVLTF	TGTGCCATCAGTGGTGACCTGTGGGACAGGGGAATATCTGGGGCCAACGTCCTGACTTTC
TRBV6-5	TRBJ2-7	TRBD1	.	CASSFRQGRKEEQYF	TGTGCCAGCAGTTTCCGACAGGGGCGGAAGGAAGAGCAGTACTTC